This section outlines one T cell receptor (beta chain) sequence together with its context. This clonotype was counted a few times. Its target antigen remains unknown. No clone much larger than this one lies a single base away; base qualities are absent. The entry originates in a study of T cell repertoires in cytomegalovirus infection (dated by TCRdb to the late 2010s). Context from the whole study: The peptide stimulations were aimed at well-studied HLA-B-restricted epitopes as well as recently identified HLA-C-restricted CMV epitopes, whose presentation resists viral immunomodulation. Donor HLA type was relevant to the analysis, because carriage of CMV infection together with the matching HLA type was indicated by public TCR beta signatures. The research as a whole found: In the ex vivo response, HLA-C-restricted CMV-specific TCR beta clonotypes were dominant, and in two of eight donors the single most frequent clonotype came from this HLA-C-restricted group. In both this cohort and an independent roughly 350-donor cohort, the cumulative frequency of public TCR beta family members distinguished carriers of CMV infection plus the relevant HLA type.

At the junction V is shortened by 0 bases and J by 6 bases, with 11 bases in between. The CDR3 runs 13 amino acids, cysteine and phenylalanine included. The CDR3 DNA has 39 bases and is translated from base 1. From the germline V gene (reference sequence), CDR1 is DFQATT and CDR2 is SNEGSKA. The listed sequencing device is Illumina HiSeq 1500. In-frame beta chains were kept once TCRdb had trimmed the public reads at Q25 with fastp and called clones with MiXCR. Identical CDR3 proteins give one entry, which carries the most common genes and DNA. A total of 450,000 to 600,000 distinct CDR3 sequences appear in this sample, 30% to 35% of them only once. The top ten clonotypes cover roughly 17% of the sample. What this sample's treatment or condition label stands for: in vitro stimulation with specific CMV peptide epitopes to enrich CMV-specific T cells.

The sample consisted of cultured PBMCs, taken from culture after CMV antigen stimulation. The TCR sequence derives from a human donor in good health (CMV status not recorded). Some clones in this sample may be carry-over from other donors' samples. The receptor chain draws on TRBV20-1 and TRBJ1-2; the D gene lacks a confident call. CDR3 protein: CSARDFRRDGYTF. The DNA is TGCAGTGCTAGAGATTTCAGAAGGGATGGCTACACCTTC.